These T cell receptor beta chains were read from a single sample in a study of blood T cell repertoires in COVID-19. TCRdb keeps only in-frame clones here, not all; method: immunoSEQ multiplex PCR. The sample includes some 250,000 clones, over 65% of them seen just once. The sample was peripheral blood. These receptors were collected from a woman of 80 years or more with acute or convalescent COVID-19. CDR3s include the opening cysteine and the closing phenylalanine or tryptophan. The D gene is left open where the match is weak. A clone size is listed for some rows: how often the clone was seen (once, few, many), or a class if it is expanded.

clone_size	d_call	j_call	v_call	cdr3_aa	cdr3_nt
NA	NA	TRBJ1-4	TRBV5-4	CASSQTGGATNEKLFF	TGTGCCAGCAGCCAGACCGGGGGGGCAACTAATGAAAAACTGTTTTTT
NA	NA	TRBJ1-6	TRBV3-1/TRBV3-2	CASSQRQGNSPLHF	TGTGCCAGCAGCCAACGGCAGGGGAATTCACCCCTCCACTTT
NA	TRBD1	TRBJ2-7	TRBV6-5	CASSYSRQGYEQYF	TGTGCCAGCAGTTACAGCCGACAGGGCTACGAGCAGTACTTC
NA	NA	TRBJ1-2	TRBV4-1	CASSQDWTANYGYTF	TGCGCCAGCAGCCAAGATTGGACAGCTAACTATGGCTACACCTTC
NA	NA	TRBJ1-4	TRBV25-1	CASSSGGPVQRNEKLFF	TGTGCCAGCAGTAGCGGGGGCCCGGTACAGCGGAATGAAAAACTGTTTTTT
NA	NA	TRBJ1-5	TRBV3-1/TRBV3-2	CASSQRGSQPQHF	TGTGCCAGCAGCCAAAGGGGCAGTCAGCCCCAGCATTTT
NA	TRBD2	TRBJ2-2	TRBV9	CASSVVAGGPGTGELFF	TGTGCCAGCAGCGTAGTAGCGGGGGGGCCGGGCACCGGGGAGCTGTTTTTT
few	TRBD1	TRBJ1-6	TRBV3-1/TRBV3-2	CASRDQGVGSPLHF	TGTGCCAGCAGAGACCAGGGGGTCGGTTCACCCCTCCACTTT
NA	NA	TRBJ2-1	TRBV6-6	CASSLPQRGGVGHEQFF	TGTGCCAGCAGTCTCCCCCAGAGGGGAGGTGTTGGCCATGAGCAGTTCTTC
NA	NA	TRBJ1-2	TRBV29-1	CSVDLQGHYGYTF	TGCAGCGTTGATCTTCAGGGTCACTATGGCTACACCTTC
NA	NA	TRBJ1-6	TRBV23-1	CASSQSRRQTLHF	TGCGCCAGCAGTCAATCGAGGAGGCAGACCCTCCACTTT
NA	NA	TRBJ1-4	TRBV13	CASSPKTGPGEKLFF	TGTGCCAGCAGCCCGAAGACAGGTCCAGGAGAAAAACTGTTTTTT
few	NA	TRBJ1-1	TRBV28	CASSGQGRTEAFF	TGTGCCAGCAGTGGGCAGGGGAGAACTGAAGCTTTCTTT
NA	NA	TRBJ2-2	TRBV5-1	CASRLTANTGELFF	TGCGCCAGCCGCTTGACAGCCAACACCGGGGAGCTGTTTTTT
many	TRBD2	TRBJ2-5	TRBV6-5	CASSYGVAGGQETQYF	TGTGCCAGCAGTTACGGGGTAGCGGGGGGGCAAGAGACCCAGTACTTC
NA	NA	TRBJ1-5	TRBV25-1	CASSGRDSNQPQHF	TGTGCCAGCAGTGGGCGGGATAGCAATCAGCCCCAGCATTTT
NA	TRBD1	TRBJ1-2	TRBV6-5	CASRPLGQGRDGYTF	TGTGCCAGCAGGCCCTTGGGACAGGGGAGAGATGGCTACACCTTC
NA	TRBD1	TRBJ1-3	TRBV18	CASSQSTGAGNTIYF	TGTGCCAGCTCACAGTCGACAGGGGCAGGAAACACCATATATTTT
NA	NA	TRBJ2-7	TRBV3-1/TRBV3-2	CASKGDYEQYF	TGTGCCAGCAAAGGGGATTACGAGCAGTACTTC